Included here is one T cell receptor (beta chain) sequence, with context. This entry is derived from a study of control samples from healthy donors and cancer patients. Trimming left V 4 bases short and J 2 bases short, with 10 bases between. The CDR3 is 13 amino acids. Germline CDR1 and CDR2: SGHRS and YFSETQ. Only in-frame clones appear in the TCRdb table, and some are missing; sequencing was by immunoSEQ multiplex PCR. The sample includes roughly 90,000 clones, 85% to 95% of them seen just once. The sequence was collected from a woman in her twenties or thirties in good health. The J gene is TRBJ2-7, the V gene TRBV5-1; D unresolved. Sequences were obtained from blood. CDR3 sequence: CASSLLGPYEQYF. CDR3 DNA: TGCGCCAGCAGCCTTTTAGGTCCCTACGAGCAGTACTTC.